The 14 T cell receptor beta chains presented below share a single source sample, sequenced in a study of T cell changes during pregnancy in multiple sclerosis. The repertoire was sequenced with immunoSEQ multiplex PCR; TCRdb's copy has only in-frame clones and lacks some. Of 20,000 or so clones listed, 90% are singletons. Sequencing was performed on CD8+ T cells from peripheral blood mononuclear cells, taken in the third trimester of pregnancy. The receptors stem from a female donor in good health, enrolled as a control in a pregnancy study.

The J gene is TRBJ1-1, the V gene TRBV30; tentatively, D is TRBD1 (5 bases). From germline, CDR1 is GTSNPN and CDR2 SVGIG (reference sequence). The CDR3 runs 13 residues. V lost 1 base, J lost 1 base, and 7 bases lay in between. In DNA form, the CDR3 reads TGTGCCTGGAGTGCGGGGGGGAACACTGAAGCTTTCTTT. The encoded protein is CAWSAGGNTEAFF.

The chain joins TRBV6-1 to TRBJ2-6; D ambiguous. V lost 1 base to trimming and J lost 0 bases, with 4 bases between them. Germline lookup yields CDR1 MNHNS and CDR2 SASEGT. CDR3 length: 15 amino acids. The CDR3 loop is CASSEGASGANVLTF. The DNA of the CDR3 is TGTGCCAGCAGTGAAGGGGCCTCTGGGGCCAACGTCCTGACTTTC.

The chain joins TRBV2 to TRBJ1-2; D not certain. The germline V gene encodes CDR1 SNHLY and CDR2 FYNNEI. The CDR3 runs to 12 residues. Trimming took 4 bases from V and 4 from J, leaving 7 bases between them. The CDR3 sequence: CASSGEIYGYTF. For the CDR3, the DNA is TGTGCCAGCAGTGGCGAGATCTATGGCTACACCTTC.

The chain is built from TRBV9 and TRBJ2-7; 10 nucleotides agree with TRBD1. Germline V CDR1 and CDR2: SGDLS, YYNGEE. This CDR3 comprises 14 residues. V was clipped by 2 bases and J by 4 bases; unmatched bases: 3. The CDR3 region is CASSVRDRGYEQYF. CDR3 DNA: TGTGCCAGCAGCGTCCGGGACAGGGGTTACGAGCAGTACTTC.

The chain is built from TRBV27 and TRBJ2-3; 7 bases match TRBD2. The germline V gene has CDR1 MNHEY and CDR2 SMNVEV (reference sequence). The CDR3 consists of 16 residues. V gave up 4 bases and J gave up 3 bases; unmatched junction bases: 10. In DNA form, the CDR3 reads TGTGCCAGCAGTTCCCCCATCCGAGCGGGAACAGATACGCAGTATTTT. This translates into CASSSPIRAGTDTQYF.

V gene TRBV7-9 combines with J gene TRBJ1-2; possibly TRBD1 for D (5 bases). Trimming left V 1 base short and J 4 bases short, with 10 bases between. Germline V lookup: CDR1 SEHNR, CDR2 FQNEAQ (reference sequence). The CDR3 consists of 14 residues. CDR3 region: CASSLVGGPYGYTF. For the CDR3, the DNA is TGTGCCAGCAGCTTAGTGGGGGGTCCCTATGGCTACACCTTC.

Regarding this clone: One end of the junction does not line up with germline, which may come from a read error. The chain recombines TRBV27 with TRBJ1-2; 8 nucleotides align to TRBD1. In germline, CDR1 is MNHEY, CDR2 SMNVEV (reference sequence). This CDR3 has 14 residues. CDR3 sequence reads: CVSSYGRGLGGYTF. In DNA, the CDR3 is TGTGTCAGCAGTTACGGCAGGGGGCTAGGTGGCTACACCTTC.

The gene calls are TRBV19 and TRBJ2-1, with 12 positions matching TRBD2. J gave up 4 bases and V 5 bases, and 3 bases lay outside the gene matches. This CDR3 region has 15 residues. CDR1 is LNHDA and CDR2 is SQIVND in the germline V gene (reference sequence). CDR3: CASSAGTSGYNEQFF. The CDR3 nucleotides read TGTGCCAGTAGTGCCGGGACTAGCGGGTACAATGAGCAGTTCTTC.

The chain recombines TRBV9 with TRBJ1-2, with a weak D call TRBD1 (6 bases). Trimming stripped 3 bases from V and 0 bases from J, with 15 bases between. The CDR3 runs to 16 residues. In germline, CDR1 is SGDLS, CDR2 YYNGEE. DNA of the CDR3: TGTGCCAGCAGCGGAGGGGGATATACAGCTAACTATGGCTACACCTTC. Amino acid sequence: CASSGGGYTANYGYTF.

The V call is TRBV10-3, the J call TRBJ2-7; maybe TRBD2 (5 bases). The germline V and J ends were trimmed by 4 bases and 2 bases, with 12 bases remaining between them. The CDR3 loop spans 14 amino acids. CDR1 and CDR2 (germline): ENHRY, SYGVKD. This CDR3 reads CAISVEERTYEQYF. The DNA for the CDR3 is TGTGCCATCAGTGTTGAGGAGCGGACCTACGAGCAGTACTTC.

V is TRBV2 and J is TRBJ2-2; 9 nucleotides match TRBD2. The CDR3 is made up of 15 amino acids. The trim removed 6 bases at V and 5 bases at J, leaving 7 bases unmatched. CDR1 and CDR2 from the germline V gene are SNHLY and FYNNEI. The CDR3 DNA sequence: TGTGCCAGCAGCTTGGTGCTAGCGGGGACCGGGGAGCTGTTTTTT. Its protein product is CASSLVLAGTGELFF.

The rearrangement uses TRBV7-6 and TRBJ2-1; 11 bases match TRBD2. The CDR3 has 16 residues. Germline V lookup: CDR1 SGHVS, CDR2 FNYEAQ. V lost 4 bases to trimming and J lost 9 bases; unmatched junction nucleotides: 11. DNA for the CDR3: TGTGCCAGCAGCTACTTACTAGCGGGAGTCTTTAGTGAGCAGTTCTTC. Protein product: CASSYLLAGVFSEQFF.

V and J are TRBV2 and TRBJ2-1; D is perhaps TRBD1 (5 bases). This CDR3 region has 12 residues. The V end was cut by 8 bases, the J end by 2 bases, with 7 bases between. Germline CDR1 SNHLY, CDR2 FYNNEI. As DNA, the CDR3 is TGTGCCAGCGGCAGGGCCTACAATGAGCAGTTCTTC. Amino acids: CASGRAYNEQFF.

The count of this clone is one. The chain combines TRBV2 with TRBJ2-7; the match to TRBD1 covers 9 bases. Germline V gene lookup returns CDR1 SNHLY and CDR2 FYNNEI. Trimming removed 7 bases from V and 4 bases from J; junction bases left unmatched: 23. The CDR3 totals 19 residues. CDR3: CASTGYGHGTDRGQYEQYF. The CDR3 DNA is TGTGCCAGCACTGGGTACGGGCACGGGACGGACAGGGGTCAGTACGAGCAGTACTTC.